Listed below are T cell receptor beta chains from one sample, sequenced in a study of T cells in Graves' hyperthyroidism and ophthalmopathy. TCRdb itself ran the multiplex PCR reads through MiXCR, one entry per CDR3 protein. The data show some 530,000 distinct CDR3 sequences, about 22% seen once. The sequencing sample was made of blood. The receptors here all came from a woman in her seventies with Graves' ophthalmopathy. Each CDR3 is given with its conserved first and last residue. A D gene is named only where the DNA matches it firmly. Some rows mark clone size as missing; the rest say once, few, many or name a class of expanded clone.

TGTGCCAGCAGCTCACATCAATCCGGGACCGCCTCCTACAATGAGCAGTTCTTC,CASSSHQSGTASYNEQFF,many,TRBV7-2,-,TRBJ2-1
TGTGCCAGCTCACCGGCCCAGGCCTACAATGAGCAGTTCTTC,CASSPAQAYNEQFF,-,TRBV18,-,TRBJ2-1
TGTGCCACCAGTGAAGGGGGGAGCGAGCAGTACTTC,CATSEGGSEQYF,-,TRBV24-1,-,TRBJ2-7
TGTGCCAGTAGTATTGGACTCAAGGGGGGCAATCAGCCCCAGCATTTT,CASSIGLKGGNQPQHF,few,TRBV19,-,TRBJ1-5
TGTGCCAGCAGCTTAGTGGGGACAGGGTTCGCTGAAGCTTTCTTT,CASSLVGTGFAEAFF,-,TRBV11-2,TRBD1,TRBJ1-1
TGCGCCAGTCAAAGACACCTCAGGAGCTCTGAAGCTTTCTTT,CASQRHLRSSEAFF,-,TRBV5-1,-,TRBJ1-1
TGTGCCAGCAGCGTTAAAAGACTAGCGGCCTCCTACAATGAGCAGTTCTTC,CASSVKRLAASYNEQFF,-,TRBV9,TRBD2,TRBJ2-1
TGTGCCTCGTGTGAGAGTTTGACTAACTATGGCTACACCTTC,CASCESLTNYGYTF,few,TRBV6-1,-,TRBJ1-2
TGTGCCAGCAGCCCCCCAGCGGGAGGGCCCGCCGGGGAGCTGTTTTTT,CASSPPAGGPAGELFF,few,TRBV7-3,TRBD2,TRBJ2-2
TGTGCCAGCAGCCCTAAAGCAGGGGGGGGGGCTAACTATGGCTACACCTTC,CASSPKAGGGANYGYTF,few,TRBV7-8,TRBD1,TRBJ1-2
TGTGCCAGCAGCCAGCCATACAATGAGCAGTTCTTC,CASSQPYNEQFF,few,TRBV3-1,-,TRBJ2-1
TGCGCCAGCAGCCCCGAAGTATCTATCACTGAAGCTTTCTTT,CASSPEVSITEAFF,few,TRBV5-1,-,TRBJ1-1
TGTGCCACCAGTGACTGGACGGTCCAAGAGACCCAGTACTTC,CATSDWTVQETQYF,-,TRBV24-1,-,TRBJ2-5
TGTGCCAGCAGCCCACAGGGAGAGATACCCCAGCATTTT,CASSPQGEIPQHF,-,TRBV5-6,-,TRBJ1-5
TGTGCCAGCAGTGGGGTAGCCTGGGACAGGGGGCAATATAGCAATCAGCCCCAGCATTTT,CASSGVAWDRGQYSNQPQHF,-,TRBV6-1,TRBD1,TRBJ1-5
TGTGCCAGCAGTTTAGACCAAGCAGGCCAGCCCCAGCATTTT,CASSLDQAGQPQHF,few,TRBV27,-,TRBJ1-5
TGCGCCAGCAGTCGTACTTTAAGGGGGTTGAACACTGAAGCTTTCTTT,CASSRTLRGLNTEAFF,-,TRBV4-3,-,TRBJ1-1
TGTGCCAGCAGCCAACTCCGGGGCAGGATGAATGAGCAGTTCTTC,CASSQLRGRMNEQFF,-,TRBV3-1,-,TRBJ2-1
TGTGCCAGCAGTGAATATACAGGGAGGACTGAAGCTTTCTTT,CASSEYTGRTEAFF,-,TRBV6-1,-,TRBJ1-1
TGCGCCAGCAGCTTGGACGGCAGGGGAAGCAATCAGCCCCAGCATTTT,CASSLDGRGSNQPQHF,-,TRBV5-1,-,TRBJ1-5
TGCAGTGCTAGACTTACTTATAGCAATCAGCCCCAGCATTTT,CSARLTYSNQPQHF,-,TRBV20-1,-,TRBJ1-5
TGTGCCAGCAGTTCCACTAGCGTCGGGGCTTTGGATGAGCAGTTCTTC,CASSSTSVGALDEQFF,few,TRBV6-6,TRBD2,TRBJ2-1
TGTGCCAGCAGCCGGGGACAGAATAATTCACCCCTCCACTTT,CASSRGQNNSPLHF,few,TRBV3-1,TRBD1,TRBJ1-6
TGTGCCACCACTCGGGACAGGGGGATAGAGACCCAGTACTTC,CATTRDRGIETQYF,few,TRBV24-1,TRBD1,TRBJ2-5
TGCAGTGCTACCGGGGGGGGGAATCAGCCCCAGCATTTT,CSATGGGNQPQHF,few,TRBV20-1,-,TRBJ1-5
TGTGCCAGTAGTCTCTGGACGGTAGAGGACTATGGCTACACCTTC,CASSLWTVEDYGYTF,once,TRBV19,-,TRBJ1-2
TGTGCCAGCAGCTGGGGGTCCGGGGAGCTGTTTTTT,CASSWGSGELFF,many,TRBV7-9,-,TRBJ2-2
TGTGCCAGCAGTTACGGCAGCGGCAATCAGCCCCAGCATTTT,CASSYGSGNQPQHF,few,TRBV6-5,-,TRBJ1-5
TGTGCCAGCAGACTAACAGGGAACTATGGCTACGCCTTC,CASRLTGNYGYAF,-,TRBV3-1,-,TRBJ1-2
TGCAGTGCTAGGGCGGGAGGGCGCACAGATACGCAGTATTTT,CSARAGGRTDTQYF,many,TRBV20-1,TRBD2,TRBJ2-3
TGTGCCAGCAGTGAAGCGCATTCGACAGCCTGGCCCCAGCATTTT,CASSEAHSTAWPQHF,-,TRBV6-1,-,TRBJ1-5
TGCAGTGCTAGGGGACAGGGGTACATTCAGTACTTC,CSARGQGYIQYF,-,TRBV20-1,TRBD1,TRBJ2-4
TGTGCCAGCAGTGCCCAAACAGGGTTGGATGGCTACACCTTC,CASSAQTGLDGYTF,few,TRBV12-3/TRBV12-4,-,TRBJ1-2
TGCAGTGCTTGGCAGGGCATAACCTACGAGCAGTACTTC,CSAWQGITYEQYF,few,TRBV20-1,-,TRBJ2-7
TGTGCCATCAGTGATCAAGAGGGGGTTCTAGATGGCTACACCTTC,CAISDQEGVLDGYTF,few,TRBV10-3,-,TRBJ1-2
TGTGCCAGCAGCTTACTGGGACTAAGCACCGGGGAGCTGTTTTTT,CASSLLGLSTGELFF,many,TRBV7-2,TRBD2,TRBJ2-2
TGTGCCAGCAGCCCCACAGTTTCCACAGATACGCAGTATTTT,CASSPTVSTDTQYF,many,TRBV7-3,-,TRBJ2-3
TGCAGCGTTGCACCTAGCGGGAGGTTTTATGAGCAGTTCTTC,CSVAPSGRFYEQFF,-,TRBV29-1,TRBD2,TRBJ2-1
TGTGCCAGCAGCACCGGGACTCTAACCTACGAGCAGTACTTC,CASSTGTLTYEQYF,many,TRBV7-2,-,TRBJ2-7
TGTGCCAGCAGTGAAGGGGTGGGGGTGGCCTATGGCTACACCTTC,CASSEGVGVAYGYTF,many,TRBV2,-,TRBJ1-2
TGTGCCAGCAGTTTGGGACCGCTAGACAATGAGCAGTTCTTC,CASSLGPLDNEQFF,many,TRBV27,-,TRBJ2-1
TGCAGTGTTCTTGTCCCGCCAGCTCAGCATTTT,CSVLVPPAQHF,-,TRBV20-1,-,TRBJ1-5
TGTGCCAGCACCCTAGCGGGGGCCTACAATGAGCAGTTCTTC,CASTLAGAYNEQFF,many,TRBV27,TRBD2,TRBJ2-1
TGTGCCAGTAGTCCCAGGACAGGGGGCGTTAGCAATCAGCCCCAGCATTTT,CASSPRTGGVSNQPQHF,few,TRBV19,TRBD1,TRBJ1-5
TGTGCCAGCAGCTCAAGAGGGAGCGGTCAAATAGACTACGAGCAGTACTTC,CASSSRGSGQIDYEQYF,-,TRBV7-9,-,TRBJ2-7
TGTGCCAGCAGTTACATCTCCCAGCCCACCGGGGAGCTGTTTTTT,CASSYISQPTGELFF,many,TRBV6-2/TRBV6-3,-,TRBJ2-2
TGTGCCTGGAGGGGCCGGGATCCCAATCAGCCCCAGCATTTT,CAWRGRDPNQPQHF,few,TRBV30,-,TRBJ1-5
TGTGCCAGCAGCAGAGGGGGCACCGGGGCCATAACTAACTATGGCTACACCTTC,CASSRGGTGAITNYGYTF,many,TRBV12-3/TRBV12-4,TRBD1,TRBJ1-2
TGCAGTGCTACAGGCCGTAGCAATCAGCCCCAGCATTTT,CSATGRSNQPQHF,-,TRBV20-1,-,TRBJ1-5
TGCAGTGCTCACCCGAGGGGGACTAGCGGGAGCCATACGCAGTATTTT,CSAHPRGTSGSHTQYF,-,TRBV20-1,TRBD2,TRBJ2-3
TGTGCCAGCAGTGCCTACAGGGTCTACGCCTATAATTCACCCCTCCACTTT,CASSAYRVYAYNSPLHF,-,TRBV6-2/TRBV6-3,-,TRBJ1-6
TGTGCCAGCTCAGACGTCGTGAACACTGAAGCTTTCTTT,CASSDVVNTEAFF,many,TRBV10-2,-,TRBJ1-1
TGTGCCAGCACTGGCCAGGGTGGCACCGGGGAGCTGTTTTTT,CASTGQGGTGELFF,few,TRBV2,-,TRBJ2-2